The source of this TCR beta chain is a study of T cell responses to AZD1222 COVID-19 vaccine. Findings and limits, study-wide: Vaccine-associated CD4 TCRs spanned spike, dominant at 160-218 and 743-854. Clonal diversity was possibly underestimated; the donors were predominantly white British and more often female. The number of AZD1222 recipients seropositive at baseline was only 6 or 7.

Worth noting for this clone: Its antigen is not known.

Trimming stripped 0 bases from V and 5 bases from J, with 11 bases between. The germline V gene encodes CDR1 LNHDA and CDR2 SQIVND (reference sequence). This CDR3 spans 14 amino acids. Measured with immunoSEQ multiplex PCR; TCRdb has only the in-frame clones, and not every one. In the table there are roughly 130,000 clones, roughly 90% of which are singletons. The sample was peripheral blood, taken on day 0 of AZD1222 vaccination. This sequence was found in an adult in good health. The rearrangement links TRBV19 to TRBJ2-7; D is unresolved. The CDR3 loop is CASSIDPQVHEQYF. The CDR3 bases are TGTGCCAGTAGTATAGACCCCCAAGTCCACGAGCAGTACTTC.